This T cell receptor (beta chain) was identified during a study of blood T cell repertoires in COVID-19. Study background: COVID-19 samples, acute and convalescent, were from the United States, Italy and Spain. T cells, B-cell-depleted T cells, or PBMCs provided the cDNA or gDNA that served as material.

The ends were cut back, 4 bases at V and 8 bases at J, with 11 bases in the middle. The germline gives CDR1 DFQATT, CDR2 SNEGSKA (reference sequence). This CDR3 has 11 residues. Per the original data handling: Reference gene primers were amplified, and this amplification served to estimate nucleated cell counts. Clones were sequenced by immunoSEQ multiplex PCR, and TCRdb holds only the in-frame ones, with some missing. V and J calls and clone size are those listed in that table; D and trimming were worked out from the DNA. This table holds about 250,000 clones, about 85% found once. The sample comprised peripheral blood. The rearrangement links TRBV20-1 to TRBJ1-1; no firm D call. This TCR was recovered from a man between 18 and 35 years old with active or convalescent COVID-19. CDR3 coding DNA: TGCAGTGCTACCGACTTTGGGGAAGCTTTCTTT. This gives the protein CSATDFGEAFF.